This T cell receptor (beta chain) is drawn from a study of cytomegalovirus exposure and HLA in healthy donors. Study background: In a previous analysis, approximately 110 million unique TCR beta sequences were found from about 190 million T cells.

Trimming removed 2 bases at V and 7 bases at J, with 12 bases between. Germline V gene lookup returns CDR1 SGHVS and CDR2 FQNEAQ. This CDR3 region has 14 residues. It was with 60 Vbeta and 13 Jbeta primers that the PCR ran. Profiling relied on immunoSEQ multiplex PCR, and the TCRdb table lists in-frame clones only, not all of them. The sample has more than 150,000 clones, roughly 84% seen once. Material: PBMCs. V gene TRBV7-8 combines with J gene TRBJ2-1, with a tentative D call TRBD1 (5 bases). The origin of this receptor is a woman younger than 30 in good health and CMV-seronegative. The chain's CDR3 is CASSLIDRSNEQFF. As DNA, the CDR3 is TGTGCCAGCAGCTTAATTGACAGATCGAATGAGCAGTTCTTC.